Listed here is a single T cell receptor (beta chain). The sample comes from a study of blood T cell repertoires in COVID-19. At the level of the study: There were acute and convalescent COVID-19 samples, and they came from the United States, Italy and Spain. PBMCs, B-cell-depleted T cells, or T cells were the source of the cDNA or gDNA that made up the material.

In the authors' workflow: By means of reference gene primer amplification, nucleated cell counts were estimated. TCRdb keeps only in-frame clones here, not all; method: immunoSEQ multiplex PCR. The V and J calls and the clone size are those of that table, but D and trimming were determined from the DNA. The sample consists of 150,000 to 200,000 clones, roughly 88% of them appearing once. Sequenced input: peripheral blood. This TCR was sampled from a man younger than 35 with acute or convalescent COVID-19.

CDR3 region: CASSFRGSGSPLHF. The DNA for the CDR3 is TGTGCCAGCAGCTTTCGGGGGTCAGGGTCACCCCTCCACTTT. The chain links TRBV5-8 to TRBJ1-6; perhaps TRBD1 as D (5 bases). The V and J ends lost 2 bases and 10 bases respectively, with 13 bases between them. Looked up from germline, CDR1 is SGHTS and CDR2 is YDEGEE. This CDR3 spans 14 amino acids.